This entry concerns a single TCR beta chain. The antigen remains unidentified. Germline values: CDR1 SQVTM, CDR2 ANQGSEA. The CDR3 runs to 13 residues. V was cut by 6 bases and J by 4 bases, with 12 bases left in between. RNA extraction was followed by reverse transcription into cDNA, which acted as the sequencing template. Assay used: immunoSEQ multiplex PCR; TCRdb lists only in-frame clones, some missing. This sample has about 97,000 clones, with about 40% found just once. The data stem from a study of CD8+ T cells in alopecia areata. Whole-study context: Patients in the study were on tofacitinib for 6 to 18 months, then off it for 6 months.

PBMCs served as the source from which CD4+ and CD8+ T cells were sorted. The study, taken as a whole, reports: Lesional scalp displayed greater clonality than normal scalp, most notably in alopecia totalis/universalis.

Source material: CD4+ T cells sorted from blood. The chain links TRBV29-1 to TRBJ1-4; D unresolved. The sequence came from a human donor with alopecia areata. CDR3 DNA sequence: TGCAGCGTCGGGGAGGCGGGTAATGAAAAACTGTTTTTT. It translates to CSVGEAGNEKLFF.